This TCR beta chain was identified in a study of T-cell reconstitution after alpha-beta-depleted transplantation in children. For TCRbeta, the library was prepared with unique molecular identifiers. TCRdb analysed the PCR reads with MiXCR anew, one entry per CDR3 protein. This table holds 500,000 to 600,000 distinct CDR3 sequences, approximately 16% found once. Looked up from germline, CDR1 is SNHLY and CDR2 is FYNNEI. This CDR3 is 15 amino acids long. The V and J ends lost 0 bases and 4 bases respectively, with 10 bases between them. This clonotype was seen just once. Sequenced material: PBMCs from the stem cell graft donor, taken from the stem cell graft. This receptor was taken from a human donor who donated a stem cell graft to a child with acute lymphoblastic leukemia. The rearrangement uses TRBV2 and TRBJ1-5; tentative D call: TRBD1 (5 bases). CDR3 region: CASSEALGGNQPQHF. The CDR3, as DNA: TGTGCCAGCAGTGAAGCATTGGGGGGAAATCAGCCCCAGCATTTT. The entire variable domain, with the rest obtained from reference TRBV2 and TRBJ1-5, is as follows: EPEVTQTPSHQVTQMGQEVILRCVPISNHLYFYWYRQILGQKVEFLVSFYNNEISEKSEIFDDQFSVERPDGSNFTLKIRSTKLEDSAMYFCASSEALGGNQPQHFGDGTRLSIL.